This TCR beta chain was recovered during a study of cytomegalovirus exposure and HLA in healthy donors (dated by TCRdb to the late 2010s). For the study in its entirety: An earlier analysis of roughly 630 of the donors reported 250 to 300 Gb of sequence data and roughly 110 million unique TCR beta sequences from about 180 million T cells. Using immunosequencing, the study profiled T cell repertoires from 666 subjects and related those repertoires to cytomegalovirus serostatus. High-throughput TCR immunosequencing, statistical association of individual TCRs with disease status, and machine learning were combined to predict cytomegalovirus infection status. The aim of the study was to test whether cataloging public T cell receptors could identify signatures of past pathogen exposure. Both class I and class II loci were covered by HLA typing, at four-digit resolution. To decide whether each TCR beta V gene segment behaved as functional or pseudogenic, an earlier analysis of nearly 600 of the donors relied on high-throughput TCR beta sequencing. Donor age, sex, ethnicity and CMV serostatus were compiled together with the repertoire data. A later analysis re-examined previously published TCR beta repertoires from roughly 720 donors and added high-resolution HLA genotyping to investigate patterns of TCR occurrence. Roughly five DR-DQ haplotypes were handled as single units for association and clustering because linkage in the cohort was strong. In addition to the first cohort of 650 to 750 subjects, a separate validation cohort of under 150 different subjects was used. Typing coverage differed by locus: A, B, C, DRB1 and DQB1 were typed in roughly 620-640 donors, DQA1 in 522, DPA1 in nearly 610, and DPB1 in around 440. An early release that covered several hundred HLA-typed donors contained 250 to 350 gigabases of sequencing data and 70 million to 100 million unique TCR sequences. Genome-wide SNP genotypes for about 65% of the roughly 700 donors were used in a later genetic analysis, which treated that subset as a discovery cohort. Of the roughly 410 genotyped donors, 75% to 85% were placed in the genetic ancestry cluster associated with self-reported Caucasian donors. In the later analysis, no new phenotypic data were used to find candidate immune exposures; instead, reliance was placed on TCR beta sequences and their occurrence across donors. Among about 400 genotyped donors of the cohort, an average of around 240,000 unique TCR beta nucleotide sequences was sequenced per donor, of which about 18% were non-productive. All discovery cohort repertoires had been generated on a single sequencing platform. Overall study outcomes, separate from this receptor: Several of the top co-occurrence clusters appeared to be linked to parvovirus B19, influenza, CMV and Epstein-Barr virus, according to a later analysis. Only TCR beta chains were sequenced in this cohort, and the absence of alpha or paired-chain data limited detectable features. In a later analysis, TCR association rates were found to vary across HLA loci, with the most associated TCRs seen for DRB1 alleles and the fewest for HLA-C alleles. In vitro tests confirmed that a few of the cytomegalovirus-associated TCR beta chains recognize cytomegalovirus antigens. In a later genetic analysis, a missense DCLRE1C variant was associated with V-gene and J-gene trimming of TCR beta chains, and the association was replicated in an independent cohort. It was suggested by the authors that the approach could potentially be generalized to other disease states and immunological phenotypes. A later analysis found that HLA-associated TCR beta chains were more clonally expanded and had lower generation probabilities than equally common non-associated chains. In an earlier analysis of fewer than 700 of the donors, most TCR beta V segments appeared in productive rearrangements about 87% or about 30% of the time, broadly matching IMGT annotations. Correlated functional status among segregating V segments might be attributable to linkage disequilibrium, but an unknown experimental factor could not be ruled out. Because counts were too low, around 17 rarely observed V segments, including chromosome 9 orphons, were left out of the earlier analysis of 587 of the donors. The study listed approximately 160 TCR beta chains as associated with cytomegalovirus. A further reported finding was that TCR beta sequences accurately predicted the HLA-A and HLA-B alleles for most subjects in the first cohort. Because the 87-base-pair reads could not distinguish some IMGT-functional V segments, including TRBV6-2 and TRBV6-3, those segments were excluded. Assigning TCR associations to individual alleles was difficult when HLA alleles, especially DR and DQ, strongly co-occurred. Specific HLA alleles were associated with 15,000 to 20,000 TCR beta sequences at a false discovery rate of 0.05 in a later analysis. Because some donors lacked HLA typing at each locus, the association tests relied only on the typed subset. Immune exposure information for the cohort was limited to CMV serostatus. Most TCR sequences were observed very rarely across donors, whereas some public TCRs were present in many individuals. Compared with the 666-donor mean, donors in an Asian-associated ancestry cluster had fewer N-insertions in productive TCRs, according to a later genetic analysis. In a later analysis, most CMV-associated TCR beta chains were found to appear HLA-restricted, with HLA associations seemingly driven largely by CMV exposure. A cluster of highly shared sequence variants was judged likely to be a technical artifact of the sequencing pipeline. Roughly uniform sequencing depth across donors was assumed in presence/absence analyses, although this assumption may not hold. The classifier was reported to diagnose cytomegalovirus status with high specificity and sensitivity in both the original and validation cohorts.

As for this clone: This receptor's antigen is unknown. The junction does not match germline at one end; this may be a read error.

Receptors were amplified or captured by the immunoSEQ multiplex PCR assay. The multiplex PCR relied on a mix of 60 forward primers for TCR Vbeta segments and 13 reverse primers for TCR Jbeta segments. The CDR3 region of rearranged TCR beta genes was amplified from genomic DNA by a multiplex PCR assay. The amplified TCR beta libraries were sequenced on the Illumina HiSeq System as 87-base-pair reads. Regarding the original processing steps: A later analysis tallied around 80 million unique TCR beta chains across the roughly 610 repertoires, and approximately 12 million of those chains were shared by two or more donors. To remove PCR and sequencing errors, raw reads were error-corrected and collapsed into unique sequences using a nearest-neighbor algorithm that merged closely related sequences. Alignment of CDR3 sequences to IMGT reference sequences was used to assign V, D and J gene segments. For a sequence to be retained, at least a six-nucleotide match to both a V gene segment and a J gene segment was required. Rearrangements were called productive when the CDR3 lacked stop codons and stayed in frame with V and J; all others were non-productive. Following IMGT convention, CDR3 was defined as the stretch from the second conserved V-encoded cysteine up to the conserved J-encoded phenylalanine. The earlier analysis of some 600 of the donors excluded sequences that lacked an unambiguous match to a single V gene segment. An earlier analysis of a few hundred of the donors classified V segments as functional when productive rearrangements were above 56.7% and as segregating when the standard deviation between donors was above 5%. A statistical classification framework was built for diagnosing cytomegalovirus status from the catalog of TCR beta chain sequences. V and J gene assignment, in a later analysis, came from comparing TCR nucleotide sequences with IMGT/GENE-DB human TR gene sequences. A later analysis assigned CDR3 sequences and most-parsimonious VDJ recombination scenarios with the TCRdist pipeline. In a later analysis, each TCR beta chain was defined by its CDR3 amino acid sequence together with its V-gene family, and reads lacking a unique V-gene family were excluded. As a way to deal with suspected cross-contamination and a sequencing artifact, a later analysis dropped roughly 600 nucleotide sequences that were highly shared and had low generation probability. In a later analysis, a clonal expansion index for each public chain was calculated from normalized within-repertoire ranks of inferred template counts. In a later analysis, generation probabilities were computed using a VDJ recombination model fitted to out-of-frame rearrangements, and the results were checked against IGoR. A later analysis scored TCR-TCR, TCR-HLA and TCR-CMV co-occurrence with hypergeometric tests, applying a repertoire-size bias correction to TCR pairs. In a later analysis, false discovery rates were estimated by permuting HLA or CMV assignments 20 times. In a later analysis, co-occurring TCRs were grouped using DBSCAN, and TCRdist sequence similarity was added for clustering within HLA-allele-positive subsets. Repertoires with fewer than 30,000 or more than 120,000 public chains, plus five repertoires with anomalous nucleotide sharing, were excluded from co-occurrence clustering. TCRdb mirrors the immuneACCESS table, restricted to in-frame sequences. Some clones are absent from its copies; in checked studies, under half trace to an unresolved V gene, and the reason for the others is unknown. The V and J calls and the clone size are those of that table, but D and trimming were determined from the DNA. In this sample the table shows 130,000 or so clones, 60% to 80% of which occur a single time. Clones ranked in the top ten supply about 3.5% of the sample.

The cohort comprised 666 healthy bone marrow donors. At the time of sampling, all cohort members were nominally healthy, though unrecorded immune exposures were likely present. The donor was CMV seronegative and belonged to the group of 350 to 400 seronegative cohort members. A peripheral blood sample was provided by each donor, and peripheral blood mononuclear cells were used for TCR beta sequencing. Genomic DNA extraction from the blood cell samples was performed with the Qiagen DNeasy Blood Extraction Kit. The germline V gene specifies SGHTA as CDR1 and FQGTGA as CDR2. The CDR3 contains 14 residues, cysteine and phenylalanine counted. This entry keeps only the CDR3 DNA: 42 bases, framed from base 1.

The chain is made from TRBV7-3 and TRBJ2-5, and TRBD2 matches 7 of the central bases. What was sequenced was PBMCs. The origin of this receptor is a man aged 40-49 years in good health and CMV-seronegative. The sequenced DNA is TGTGCCGGCAGCGCGGGGGTTCAACAAGAGACCCAGTACTTC. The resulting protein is CAGSAGVQQETQYF. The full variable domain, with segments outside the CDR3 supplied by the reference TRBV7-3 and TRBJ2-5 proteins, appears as GAGVSQTPSNKVTEKGKYVELRCDPISGHTALYWYRQSLGQGPEFLIYFQGTGAADDSGLPNDRFFAVRPEGSVSTLKIQRTERGDSAVYLCAGSAGVQQETQYFGPGTRLLVL.